These T cell receptor beta chains were read from a single sample in a study of vaccination effects on CD4 cells after COVID-19. Profiled with immunoSEQ multiplex PCR; TCRdb holds only in-frame clones, not every one. The sample carries around 13,000 clones, just over 75% recorded once. These receptors are not linked to any known antigen. Specimen: CD4+ T cells from PBMCs cultured with HCoV-229E spike peptides, collected before COVID-19 vaccination. Receptors were obtained from a human donor who received a COVID-19 vaccine. CDR3s include the opening cysteine and the closing phenylalanine or tryptophan. D genes are given only for firm matches. Rows give clone size only sometimes, using once, few, many, or a class for an expanded clone.

>TRBJ2-3|NA|TRBD1|TRBV19
TGTGCCAGTAACCGGGACAGGAGTTCCCCCGGGGTGGCGCAGTATTTT
CASNRDRSSPGVAQYF
>TRBJ2-3|NA|TRBD2|TRBV9
TGTGCCAGCAGCGTACGGGCTAGCGGGACCCGCACAGATACGCAGTATTTT
CASSVRASGTRTDTQYF
>TRBJ1-1|NA|NA|TRBV3-1/TRBV3-2
TGTGCCAGCAGCCAAGAACATGGCACTGAAGCTTTCTTT
CASSQEHGTEAFF
>TRBJ2-7|once|NA|TRBV21-1
TGTGCCAGCAGCAAAGGTGACAGGGGTGGCTACGAGCAGTACTTC
CASSKGDRGGYEQYF
>TRBJ2-1|NA|NA|TRBV4-2
TGTGCCAGCAGCCACGTACACGATCATGAGCAGTTCTTC
CASSHVHDHEQFF
>TRBJ1-1|once|NA|TRBV18
TGTGCCAGCTCACCCTGGGGCAGGGTGGCGACTGAAGCTTTCTTT
CASSPWGRVATEAFF
>TRBJ2-7|NA|NA|TRBV12-2
TGTGCAAGTCGCTTCCCATCGGGACTAGCGGGACACGAGCAGTACTTC
CASRFPSGLAGHEQYF
>TRBJ1-3|NA|NA|TRBV7-2
TGTGCCAGCAGCCTCTCTTCCAGCTCTGGAAACACCATATATTTT
CASSLSSSSGNTIYF
>TRBJ1-1|NA|NA|TRBV7-2
TGTGCCAGCAGCTTACGGGGTATGAACACTGAAGCTTTCTTT
CASSLRGMNTEAFF
>TRBJ1-1|NA|NA|TRBV6-1
TGTGCCAGCAGTGAAGCGTTATTCGGGGGGGGCAACACTGAAGCTTTCTTT
CASSEALFGGGNTEAFF
>TRBJ2-3|NA|TRBD1|TRBV27
TGTGCCAGCAGCCCACAGGGGGTAAGCACAGATACGCAGTATTTT
CASSPQGVSTDTQYF
>TRBJ2-5|few|NA|TRBV30
TGTGCCTGGAGGGGGACCTTTCAAGAGACCCAGTACTTC
CAWRGTFQETQYF
>TRBJ1-3|NA|TRBD1|TRBV5-1
TGCGCCAGCAGCCCCATGCTGACAGGGGGAACTGGAAACACCATATATTTT
CASSPMLTGGTGNTIYF
>TRBJ2-1|NA|NA|TRBV6-5
TGTGCCAGCAGTTACTCGCGGGAGCAGTTCTTC
CASSYSREQFF
>TRBJ2-7|few|TRBD2|TRBV13
TGTGCCAGCAGCCCAAGGACTAGCGGGGAGAAGTCAAGCTCCTACGAGCAGTACTTC
CASSPRTSGEKSSSYEQYF
>TRBJ2-1|NA|TRBD1|TRBV4-1
TGCGCCAGCAGCCAGGACAGGGGGCCGAACAATGAGCAGTTCTTC
CASSQDRGPNNEQFF
>TRBJ2-7|NA|TRBD1|TRBV6-5
TGTGCCAGCCGCCCCCGGGACAGGGTGGGGGAGCAGTACTTC
CASRPRDRVGEQYF
>TRBJ2-7|NA|TRBD1|TRBV5-5
TGTGCCAGCAGCACCCCCGGGACAGGGACCTACGAGCAGTACTTC
CASSTPGTGTYEQYF
>TRBJ2-7|few|TRBD1|TRBV19
TGTGCCAGTAGTATGCTCCCTGGACAGGGGGGAGGCTACGAGCAGTACTTC
CASSMLPGQGGGYEQYF
>TRBJ1-2|medium-sized|TRBD1|TRBV3-1/TRBV3-2
TGTGCCAGCAGCTGGGACAGCTATGGCTACACCTTC
CASSWDSYGYTF
>TRBJ2-7|NA|TRBD2|TRBV5-8
TGTGCCAGCAGCTTGGGGTCGGCGGGGGGGATCTACGAGCAGTACTTC
CASSLGSAGGIYEQYF
>TRBJ1-5|NA|NA|TRBV4-1
TGCGCCAGCAGCTCAAGTCCCCTCTGGCCCCAGCATTTT
CASSSSPLWPQHF
>TRBJ1-1|NA|NA|TRBV15
TGTGCCACCAGCAGCCTTGCCCGGGCAAACACTGAAGCTTTCTTT
CATSSLARANTEAFF
>TRBJ2-1|NA|NA|TRBV6-6
TGTGCCAGCAGTTACTCGACGGTCTACAATGAGCAGTTCTTC
CASSYSTVYNEQFF
>TRBJ2-2|NA|TRBD2|TRBV6-5
TGTGCCAGCAGTTATAGGGTCGGGGGGACCGGGGAGCTGTTTTTT
CASSYRVGGTGELFF
>TRBJ2-3|NA|NA|TRBV7-9
TGTGCCAGCAGCCCTGAGTTGGCTAGCACAGATACGCAGTATTTT
CASSPELASTDTQYF
>TRBJ2-1|few|TRBD1|TRBV4-2
TGTGCCAGCAGCCAGGACAGGGCTTACAATGAGCAGTTCTTC
CASSQDRAYNEQFF
>TRBJ2-5|NA|NA|TRBV19
TGTGCCAGTAGTAATTCGTGGGCCAATGCAGAGACCCAGTACTTC
CASSNSWANAETQYF
>TRBJ2-7|NA|NA|TRBV27
TGTGCCAGCAGTCCGACACAGGGTCTCTTCCTCCGCGAGCAGTACTTC
CASSPTQGLFLREQYF
>TRBJ1-1|NA|TRBD1|TRBV28
TGTGCCAGCAGTTTAGGGACAGGGAATGAAGCTTTCTTT
CASSLGTGNEAFF
>TRBJ1-4|once|TRBD1|TRBV4-3
TGCGCCAGCAGCCAAAGCCTGGGACAGGGGTTTGAAAAACTGTTTTTT
CASSQSLGQGFEKLFF
>TRBJ2-7|NA|TRBD2|TRBV6-6
TGTGCCAGCAGGAAAGGACTAGCGGGAGAATACGAGCAGTACTTC
CASRKGLAGEYEQYF
>TRBJ1-3|NA|TRBD1|TRBV6-6
TGTGCCAGCCACGGCAGGGGGCAGGGGAACACCATATATTTT
CASHGRGQGNTIYF
>TRBJ1-2|few|NA|TRBV19
TGTGCCAGTAGTATAGGACCGAACCCACATGGCTACACCTTC
CASSIGPNPHGYTF
>TRBJ2-1|NA|TRBD1|TRBV4-2
TGTGCCAGCAGCCTCGACCAGGACAGGGGGTCCTACAATGAGCAGTTCTTC
CASSLDQDRGSYNEQFF
>TRBJ2-7|NA|NA|TRBV19
TGTGCCAGTAGTACCAGTAGTGGGGCAGTGACCTACGAGCAGTACTTC
CASSTSSGAVTYEQYF
>TRBJ2-7|NA|TRBD2|TRBV29-1
TGCAGCGTCGCTGGACTAGCGGGAGGCTACGAGCAGTACTTC
CSVAGLAGGYEQYF
>TRBJ2-4|NA|NA|TRBV4-2
TGTGCCAGCAGCCTCGACTTGGCCAAAAACATTCAGTACTTC
CASSLDLAKNIQYF
>TRBJ1-5|few|TRBD1|TRBV6-2/TRBV6-3
TGTGCCAGCAGTTCAGGGGGCCCCAATCAGCCCCAGCATTTT
CASSSGGPNQPQHF
>TRBJ1-5|NA|NA|TRBV18
TGTGCCAGCTCTCCCGACAGACATCAGCCCCAGCATTTT
CASSPDRHQPQHF
>TRBJ1-1|NA|NA|TRBV3-1/TRBV3-2
TGTGCCAGCAGCTCACCACGGACCGGGAATCACACTGAAGCTTTCTTT
CASSSPRTGNHTEAFF
>TRBJ2-7|NA|NA|TRBV9
TGTGCCAGCAGCGTAGATCTCCGTCCTCACGAGCAGTACTTC
CASSVDLRPHEQYF
>TRBJ2-7|NA|TRBD2|TRBV5-5
TGTGCCACCGGGACTAGCGGGAGTCAGGGGCACGAGCAGTACTTC
CATGTSGSQGHEQYF
>TRBJ2-7|few|NA|TRBV7-2
TGTGCCAGCAGCTTGACTGCCTACGAGCAGTACTTC
CASSLTAYEQYF
>TRBJ2-1|NA|TRBD2|TRBV12-5
TGTGCTAGTGGTTCTGCTCTGGGAGCGGGAGGTCGTGCGGATGAGCAGTTCTTC
CASGSALGAGGRADEQFF
>TRBJ1-4|NA|NA|TRBV5-1
TGCGCCAGCAGCTTGGCAGCAGGGATTAATGAAAAACTGTTTTTT
CASSLAAGINEKLFF
>TRBJ1-1|NA|NA|TRBV7-2
TGTGCCAGCAGCTTAGCCGGGGTGGCGAACACTGAAGCTTTCTTT
CASSLAGVANTEAFF
>TRBJ1-2|few|TRBD1|TRBV18
TGTGCCAGCTCCCCCGGGACAGACCCTAACTATGGCTACACCTTC
CASSPGTDPNYGYTF
>TRBJ2-1|NA|NA|TRBV6-6
TGTGCCAGCACCCCAAGACAGAGCTCCTACAATGAGCAGTTCTTC
CASTPRQSSYNEQFF
>TRBJ1-1|NA|NA|TRBV7-8
TGTGCCAGCAGACCTGGGACGGGAAACACTGAAGCTTTCTTT
CASRPGTGNTEAFF
>TRBJ2-7|NA|TRBD2|TRBV28
TGTGCCAGCAGTGTAGCGGGCAGAGGTGTATCCTACGAGCAGTACTTC
CASSVAGRGVSYEQYF
>TRBJ2-5|once|NA|TRBV2
TGTGCCAGCAGCTCCACGGGTCAAGAGACCCAGTACTTC
CASSSTGQETQYF
>TRBJ1-2|NA|NA|TRBV6-5
TGTGCCAGCAGGAAGGCTACCTCGAACTATGGCTACACCTTC
CASRKATSNYGYTF
>TRBJ1-6|NA|NA|TRBV2
TGTGCCAGTCCTCCCCGCCGAGATTCACCCCTCCACTTT
CASPPRRDSPLHF
>TRBJ1-3|NA|NA|TRBV11-3
TGTGCCAGCAGCTCAGACGGGAGCTCTGGAAACACCATATATTTT
CASSSDGSSGNTIYF
>TRBJ2-7|NA|NA|TRBV20-1
TGCAGTGCTAGTATTCGGCAGGGGCATTCCTACGAGCAGTACTTC
CSASIRQGHSYEQYF
>TRBJ2-1|NA|TRBD2|TRBV3-1/TRBV3-2
TGTGCCAGCAGCCAAGTTCTTGGCGGGGGGGCGTATGAGCAGTTCTTC
CASSQVLGGGAYEQFF
>TRBJ2-5|NA|NA|TRBV5-1
TGCGCCAGCAGCTTGGGCCAAGAGACCCAGTACTTC
CASSLGQETQYF
>TRBJ1-1|NA|NA|TRBV6-2/TRBV6-3
TGTGCCAGCAGTTACCTAGGGCATGGGATGAACACTGAAGCTTTCTTT
CASSYLGHGMNTEAFF
>TRBJ2-3|NA|TRBD2|TRBV30
TGTGCCTGGAGCGGGGGGGTATTTGCAGATACGCAGTATTTT
CAWSGGVFADTQYF